Following are 16 T cell receptor beta chains from one sample sequenced in a study of T cell responses to AZD1222 COVID-19 vaccine. The assay was immunoSEQ multiplex PCR, and TCRdb's table has in-frame clones only and misses some. The table shows about 120,000 clones, with about 90% occurring only once. The material sequenced was peripheral blood, taken on day 0 of AZD1222 vaccination. The receptors were sampled from an adult in good health.

The chain links TRBV4-1 to TRBJ2-3; no firm D call. The CDR3 sequence is 15 residues long. Trimming removed 1 base from V and 1 base from J, with 9 bases in between. Per germline, CDR1 MGHRA and CDR2 YSYEKL. The CDR3 here is CASSQGGVGTDTQYF. CDR3 bases: TGCGCCAGCAGCCAAGGTGGGGTGGGCACAGATACGCAGTATTTT.

Written as DNA, the CDR3 is TGCGCCAGCAGCTTGGGGCCATATCTAGCGGGAGGGAAAGAGACCCAGTACTTC. Translation gives CASSLGPYLAGGKETQYF. The chain has TRBV5-1 and TRBJ2-5, with TRBD2 matching 12 bases. CDR1 is SGHRS and CDR2 is YFSETQ in the germline V gene. J lost 3 bases, V lost 0 bases, and 9 bases had no gene match. The CDR3 sequence is 18 residues long.

The rearrangement joins TRBV2 to TRBJ2-7; 9 nucleotides line up with TRBD1. The CDR3 sequence is 15 residues long. Germline CDR1 and CDR2: SNHLY and FYNNEI. The V segment lost 3 bases and the J segment 3 bases; nucleotides outside the gene matches: 6. The CDR3 is CASSDPPGQGYEQYF. The CDR3 DNA reads as TGTGCCAGCAGTGATCCCCCGGGACAGGGCTACGAGCAGTACTTC.

This clone was picked up one time. At one end, the junction sequence differs from germline, possibly due to a read error. The chain uses TRBV28 and TRBJ2-7; no definite D call. CDR3 size: 12 residues. Germline values: CDR1 MDHEN, CDR2 SYDVKM. In DNA form, the CDR3 reads TGTGCCAGCAGTTTAAAGGCAGTACGCCTCGCCTTC. Encoded protein: CASSLKAVRLAF.

The gene calls are TRBV3-1 (or the pseudogene TRBV3-2) and TRBJ1-6; the D gene is possibly TRBD1 (5 bases). The V gene's germline CDR1 is LGHDT and CDR2 YNNKEL (reference sequence). This CDR3 is built from 16 residues. The ends were cut back, 1 base at V and 7 bases at J, with 14 bases in the middle. CDR3 in amino acids: CASSQGGGVRNSPLHF. The CDR3, as DNA: TGTGCCAGCAGCCAAGGCGGAGGGGTTCGGAATTCACCCCTCCACTTT.

This chain links TRBV7-8 with TRBJ2-7; 7 bases agree with TRBD1. CDR1 is SGHVS and CDR2 is FQNEAQ in the germline V gene. The CDR3 covers 13 residues. V was clipped by 5 bases and J by 4 bases; unmatched bases: 5. CDR3 DNA sequence: TGTGCCAGCAGCCAGGGGGTGGGTTACGAGCAGTACTTC. This sequence encodes CASSQGVGYEQYF.

V is TRBV6-2 or TRBV6-3 and J is TRBJ2-1, with D hard to call. The CDR3 is made up of 13 amino acids. The germline gives CDR1 MNHEY, CDR2 SVGEGT. Trimming pared 1 base from V and 7 bases from J, leaving 8 bases between. Written as DNA, the CDR3 is TGTGCCAGCAGTTACTGGCGAATAAATGAGCAGTTCTTC. Amino acid sequence: CASSYWRINEQFF.

V and J are TRBV27 and TRBJ1-2; D is unclear. CDR1 is MNHEY, CDR2 SMNVEV, per germline (reference sequence). The V end lost 1 base, the J end lost 2 bases, and 5 bases lay between the germline ends. The CDR3 spans 13 residues. The CDR3 nucleotides are TGTGCCAGCAGTTTATACTGGAACTATGGCTACACCTTC. Translated: CASSLYWNYGYTF.

This chain joins TRBV7-9 and TRBJ1-1; D remains ambiguous. The CDR3 is 12 residues long. The ends were cut back, 2 bases at V and 3 bases at J, with 4 bases in the middle. Germline V CDR1 and CDR2: SEHNR, FQNEAQ (reference sequence). This CDR3 is CASSLLHTEAFF. CDR3 coding DNA: TGTGCCAGCAGCTTACTTCACACTGAAGCTTTCTTT.

The J gene is TRBJ1-2, the V gene TRBV28; D unresolved. Germline V gene sequence: CDR1 MDHEN, CDR2 SYDVKM. CDR3 length: 13 residues. The ends were cut back, 4 bases at V and 5 bases at J, with 11 bases in the middle. CDR3 protein: CASSWAGGYGYTF. CDR3 DNA sequence: TGTGCCAGCAGTTGGGCAGGAGGGTATGGCTACACCTTC.

This chain joins TRBV6-5 and TRBJ1-2; TRBD1 is a possible D gene (5 bases). In germline, CDR1 is MNHEY, CDR2 SVGAGI. The V end was cut by 6 bases, the J end by 7 bases, with 15 bases between. This CDR3 comprises 13 residues. This CDR3 reads CASSAQGTSGYTF. The CDR3, as DNA: TGTGCCAGCAGCGCCCAGGGAACGAGTGGCTACACCTTC.

This clone was observed a single time. The chain has TRBV13 and TRBJ2-1; tentative D call: TRBD2 (6 bases). The CDR3 loop spans 14 amino acids. Germline V gene lookup returns CDR1 PRHDT and CDR2 FYEKMQ (reference sequence). V was clipped by 10 bases and J by 5 bases, with 18 bases between them. The CDR3 loop is CAIPAGTSDNEQFF. CDR3 nucleotides: TGTGCCATCCCAGCCGGGACTTCCGACAATGAGCAGTTCTTC.

The gene calls are TRBV5-6 and TRBJ1-2, with D possibly TRBD1 on 5 matching bases. The ends were cut back, 0 bases at V and 4 bases at J, with 16 bases in the middle. The germline gives CDR1 SGHDT, CDR2 YYEEEE. The CDR3 length is 16 residues. DNA for the CDR3: TGTGCCAGCAGCTTGGTGTCGACAGTACCAGGCTATGGCTACACCTTC. It is translated as CASSLVSTVPGYGYTF.

CDR3 amino acids: CASSLGNSPLHF. The CDR3 bases are TGTGCCAGTAGCCTGGGTAATTCACCCCTCCACTTT. The V and J genes are TRBV27 and TRBJ1-6; D gene unclear. The CDR3 has 12 amino acids. Trimming cost V 9 bases and J 6 bases, with 9 bases left between them. Germline-derived CDR1 and CDR2 are MNHEY and SMNVEV (reference sequence).

The chain has TRBV5-1 and TRBJ2-7; D perhaps matches TRBD1 (6 bases). V was clipped by 0 bases and J by 6 bases, with 19 bases between them. CDR1 is SGHRS, CDR2 YFSETQ, per germline. This CDR3 has 16 residues. The CDR3: CASSLEMQGLKSEQYF. The CDR3 nucleotides read TGCGCCAGCAGCTTGGAAATGCAGGGGCTAAAAAGCGAGCAGTACTTC.

The rearrangement links TRBV19 to TRBJ2-7; tentatively, D is TRBD1 (6 bases). V lost 3 bases, J lost 3 bases, and 12 bases lay in between. Per the germline V gene, CDR1 is LNHDA and CDR2 is SQIVND (reference sequence). The CDR3 has 14 amino acids. The CDR3 sequence: CASSMAGAGYEQYF. The DNA of the CDR3 is TGTGCCAGTAGTATGGCAGGGGCCGGCTACGAGCAGTACTTC. Full variable domain (remainder filled in from reference TRBV19 and TRBJ2-7): DGGITQSPKYLFRKEGQNVTLSCEQNLNHDAMYWYRQDPGQGLRLIYYSQIVNDFQKGDIAEGYSVSREKKESFPLTVTSAQKNPTAFYLCASSMAGAGYEQYFGPGTRLTVT.